This T cell receptor (beta chain) was sequenced during a study of cytomegalovirus exposure and HLA in healthy donors (dated by TCRdb to about 2017). For the study in its entirety: In an earlier analysis of 450 to 750 of the donors, 276 Gb of sequence data and 90 million to 120 million unique TCR beta sequences from about 180 million T cells were reported. The study profiled the T cell repertoires of 550 to 700 subjects by immunosequencing and related them to cytomegalovirus serostatus. Donor age, sex, ethnicity and CMV serostatus were compiled alongside the repertoire data. HLA typing covered class I and class II loci at four-digit resolution. A later genetic analysis used genome-wide SNP genotypes for about three fifths of the 666 donors, treating that subset as a discovery cohort. The number of donors typed differed by locus, with about 629-630 for A, B, C, DRB1 and DQB1, around 560 for DQA1, approximately 570 for DPA1, and 400 to 490 for DPB1. Approximately 310 gigabases of sequencing data and tens of millions of unique TCR sequences were included in an early release covering around 600 HLA-typed donors. To decide whether each TCR beta V gene segment behaved as functional or pseudogenic, an earlier analysis of approximately 620 of the donors relied on high-throughput TCR beta sequencing. Roughly five DR-DQ haplotypes were treated as single units for association and clustering because of strong linkage in the cohort. The study aimed to test whether signatures of past pathogen exposure could be identified by cataloging public T cell receptors. Among under 450 genotyped donors of the cohort, an average of about 240,000 unique TCR beta nucleotide sequences were sequenced per donor, around 20% of them non-productive. To predict cytomegalovirus infection status, the study combined high-throughput TCR immunosequencing, statistical association of individual TCRs with disease status, and machine learning. Besides the first cohort of 550 to 750 subjects, a separate validation cohort made up of about 120 different subjects was used. In the later analysis, no new phenotypic data were used to find candidate immune exposures; instead, reliance was placed on TCR beta sequences and their occurrence across donors. A later analysis re-examined previously published TCR beta repertoires from roughly 720 donors and added high-resolution HLA genotyping to investigate patterns of TCR occurrence. All discovery cohort repertoires had been generated on a single sequencing platform. The genetic ancestry cluster associated with self-reported Caucasian donors included roughly four fifths of the roughly 400 genotyped donors.

The study at large found these results: Some IMGT-functional V segments, including TRBV6-2 and TRBV6-3, could not be told apart with the 87-base-pair reads, so those segments were excluded. Three of the identified cytomegalovirus-associated TCR beta chains were confirmed in vitro to be specific for cytomegalovirus antigens. In a later analysis, more than 15,000 TCR beta sequences were associated with specific HLA alleles at a false discovery rate of 0.05. A cluster of highly shared sequence variants was judged likely to represent a technical artifact of the sequencing pipeline. In the study, around 160 TCR beta chains were listed as associated with cytomegalovirus. For the cohort, immune exposure information was limited to CMV serostatus. Most TCR sequences were seen in very few donors, while some public TCRs were found in many individuals. An earlier analysis of around 500 of the donors showed that most TCR beta V segments appeared in productive rearrangements either about 87% or about 30% of the time, which broadly matched IMGT annotations. The authors suggested that the approach could potentially be extended to other disease states and immunological phenotypes. The presence/absence analyses assumed that sequencing depth was roughly uniform across donors, and that assumption may not be true. Because counts were too low, seventeen rarely observed V segments, including chromosome 9 orphons, were excluded from the earlier analysis of several hundred of the donors. Because HLA typing was missing for some donors at each locus, association tests included only the typed subset. A later analysis found that HLA-associated TCR beta chains were more clonally expanded and had lower generation probabilities than equally common non-associated chains. A further reported finding was that TCR beta sequences accurately predicted the HLA-A and HLA-B alleles for most subjects in the first cohort. Only TCR beta chains were sequenced in this cohort, and the absence of alpha or paired-chain data limited detectable features. A later genetic analysis associated a missense DCLRE1C variant with V-gene and J-gene trimming of TCR beta chains, and an independent cohort replicated the association. According to a later analysis, most CMV-associated TCR beta chains appeared to be HLA-restricted, and the HLA associations seemed to be driven largely by CMV exposure. When HLA alleles, especially DR and DQ, strongly co-occurred, TCR associations were difficult to assign to individual alleles. Linkage disequilibrium might explain the correlated functional status among segregating V segments, but an unknown experimental factor could not be excluded. According to a later analysis, parvovirus B19, influenza, CMV and Epstein-Barr virus appeared linked to several top co-occurrence clusters. A later genetic analysis reported fewer N-insertions in productive TCRs among donors in an Asian-associated ancestry cluster than the roughly 700-donor mean. A later analysis found that TCR association rates varied across HLA loci, with DRB1 alleles showing the most associated TCRs and HLA-C alleles the fewest. Cytomegalovirus status was reported to be diagnosed by the classifier with high specificity and sensitivity in both the original and validation cohorts.

The protocol used for the library was the immunoSEQ multiplex PCR assay. A mixture of 60 forward primers for TCR Vbeta segments and 13 reverse primers for TCR Jbeta segments was used in the multiplex PCR. The CDR3 region of rearranged TCR beta genes was amplified from genomic DNA with a multiplex PCR assay. On the Illumina HiSeq System, the amplified TCR beta libraries were sequenced as 87-base-pair reads. As for the original processing: A later analysis counted about 80 million unique TCR beta chains across the 500 to 850 repertoires, and around 9.9 million of these chains were shared by at least two donors. To remove PCR and sequencing errors, raw reads were error-corrected and collapsed into unique sequences using a nearest-neighbor algorithm that merged closely related sequences. Alignment of CDR3 sequences to IMGT reference sequences was used to assign V, D and J gene segments. For a sequence to be retained, a match of at least six nucleotides to both a V gene segment and a J gene segment was required. Rearrangements were called productive when the CDR3 lacked stop codons and stayed in frame with V and J; all others were non-productive. CDR3 was defined by IMGT convention, running from the second conserved V-encoded cysteine to the conserved J-encoded phenylalanine. Sequences without an unambiguous match to a single V gene segment were excluded from the earlier analysis of 450 to 650 of the donors. An earlier analysis of a few hundred of the donors called V segments functional above 56.7% productive rearrangements and segregating when the between-donor standard deviation exceeded 5%. A statistical classification framework was developed to diagnose cytomegalovirus status using the catalog of TCR beta chain sequences. A later analysis assigned V and J genes by comparing TCR nucleotide sequences with IMGT/GENE-DB human TR gene sequences. Using the TCRdist pipeline, a later analysis assigned CDR3 sequences along with most-parsimonious VDJ recombination scenarios. In a later analysis, each TCR beta chain was defined by its CDR3 amino acid sequence together with its V-gene family, and reads lacking a unique V-gene family were excluded. A later analysis removed 592 highly shared, low-generation-probability nucleotide sequences to deal with suspected cross-contamination and a sequencing artifact. For each public chain, a later analysis derived a clonal expansion index from normalized ranks of inferred template counts within each repertoire. A later analysis computed generation probabilities with a VDJ recombination model fitted to out-of-frame rearrangements, and checked the results against IGoR. Hypergeometric tests were used in a later analysis to score TCR-TCR, TCR-HLA and TCR-CMV co-occurrence, with a repertoire-size bias correction applied to the TCR pairs. A later analysis estimated false discovery rates by permuting HLA or CMV assignments 20 times. In a later analysis, co-occurring TCRs were grouped using DBSCAN, with TCRdist sequence similarity added in when clustering inside HLA-allele-positive subsets. Co-occurrence clustering excluded repertoires with fewer than 30,000 or more than 120,000 public chains, plus five with anomalous nucleotide sharing. TCRdb took this table from immuneACCESS and kept in-frame rearrangements with V and J called. Such tables lack part of the clones; where checked against another copy, unresolved V genes explain under half of the gap, and the rest is unexplained. V and J calls and clone size are copied from that table; D and trimming were computed from the DNA. The table for this sample lists 200,000 to 250,000 clones; 70% to 85% of them were counted only once. The ten biggest clones cover approximately 3.9% of the sample.

From V the trimming removes 1 base and from J it removes 4 bases, while the gene matches leave 6 bases of the junction unaccounted for. CDR1 and CDR2 are read off the germline V gene as SGHAT and FQNNGV. Including the terminal cysteine and phenylalanine, the CDR3 comprises 16 residues. The entry retains the CDR3 DNA only, 48 bases that are in frame from base 1. Regarding this clone: Its antigen is unknown. Base qualities are not recorded, but no much larger clone differs from it by a single base.

The cohort consisted of 600 to 750 healthy bone marrow donors. Cohort members were all nominally healthy when sampled, although unrecorded immune exposures were likely present. The donor tested CMV seronegative, placing the donor among the 350 to 400 seronegative members of the cohort. Each donor provided a peripheral blood sample, and peripheral blood mononuclear cells were used for TCR beta sequencing. The Qiagen DNeasy Blood Extraction Kit was used to extract genomic DNA from the blood cell samples. The receptor's source is a male donor in good health and CMV-seronegative. This sequence uses TRBV11-2 and TRBJ2-1; 8 middle bases align to TRBD2. What was sequenced was PBMCs. The DNA sequence is TGTGCCAGCAGCTTAGTCCCTAGCGGGCTTTACAATGAGCAGTTCTTC. Translated, it reads CASSLVPSGLYNEQFF.